This record covers a single T cell receptor beta chain. Its antigen is unknown. This CDR3 region has 15 residues. CDR1 and CDR2 from the germline V gene are SGHTA and FQGNSA. The data originate from a study of shared clonotypes between healthy human individuals. Study-wide results and caveats: Only blood samples were collected, and tissue repertoires likely differ.

The data were produced by immunoSEQ multiplex PCR, yet TCRdb's version contains in-frame clones alone and is incomplete. The data show 550,000 to 750,000 clones, with 95% to 96% seen just once and roughly 0.1% held by the top ten. CD45RO-negative, CCR7-selected cells formed the naive CD8 fraction, which excluded terminally differentiated effector memory CD45RA+ cells. The chain combines TRBV7-2 with TRBJ2-5; the D call may be TRBD1 or TRBD2 (5 bases each). TRBJ2-7 explains the end of the DNA better; the J call may be wrong. The sequence was obtained from a woman aged 30 to 39 in good health. Sample: naive CD8+ T cells sorted from blood. CDR3 in DNA: TGTGCCAGCAGTATAGGCGGGCAGGGAGTCTACGAGCAGTACTTC. Amino acids: CASSIGGQGVYEQYF.